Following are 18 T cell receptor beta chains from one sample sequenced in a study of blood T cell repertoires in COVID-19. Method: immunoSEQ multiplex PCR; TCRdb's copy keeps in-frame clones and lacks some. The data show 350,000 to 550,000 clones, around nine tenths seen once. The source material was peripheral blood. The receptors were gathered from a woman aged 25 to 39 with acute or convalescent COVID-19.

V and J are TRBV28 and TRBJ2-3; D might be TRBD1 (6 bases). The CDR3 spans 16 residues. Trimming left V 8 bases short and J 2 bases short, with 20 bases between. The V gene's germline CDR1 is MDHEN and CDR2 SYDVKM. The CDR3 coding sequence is TGTGCCAGCCACCCAAGGGACATAAGATCCACAGATACGCAGTATTTT. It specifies CASHPRDIRSTDTQYF. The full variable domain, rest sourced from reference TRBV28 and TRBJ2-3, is DVKVTQSSRYLVKRTGEKVFLECVQDMDHENMFWYRQDPGLGLRLIYFSYDVKMKEKGDIPEGYSVSREKKERFSLILESASTNQTSMYLCASHPRDIRSTDTQYFGPGTRLTVL.

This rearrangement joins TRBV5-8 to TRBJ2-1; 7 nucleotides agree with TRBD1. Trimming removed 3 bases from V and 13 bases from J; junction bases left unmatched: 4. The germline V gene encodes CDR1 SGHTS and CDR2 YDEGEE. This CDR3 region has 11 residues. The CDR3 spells CASSWTGRQFF. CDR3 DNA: TGTGCCAGCAGCTGGACAGGTCGACAGTTCTTC.

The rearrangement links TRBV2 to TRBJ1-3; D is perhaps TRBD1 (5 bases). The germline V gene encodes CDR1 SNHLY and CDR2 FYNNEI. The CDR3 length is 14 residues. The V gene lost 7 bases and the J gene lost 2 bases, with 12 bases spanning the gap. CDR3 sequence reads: CASTYSTAGNTIYF. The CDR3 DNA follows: TGTGCCAGCACTTATTCGACAGCTGGAAACACCATATATTTT.

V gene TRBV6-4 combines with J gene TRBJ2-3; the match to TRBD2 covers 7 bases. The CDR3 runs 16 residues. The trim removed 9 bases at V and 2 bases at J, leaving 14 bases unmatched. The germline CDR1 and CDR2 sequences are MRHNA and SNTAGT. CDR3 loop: CASAREWGGTTDTQYF. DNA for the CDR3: TGTGCCAGTGCGCGGGAGTGGGGGGGGACCACAGATACGCAGTATTTT.

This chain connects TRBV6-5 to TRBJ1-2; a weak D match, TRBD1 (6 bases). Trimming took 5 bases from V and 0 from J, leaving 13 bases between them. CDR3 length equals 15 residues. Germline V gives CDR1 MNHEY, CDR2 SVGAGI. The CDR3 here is CASSLQGDPNYGYTF. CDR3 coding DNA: TGTGCCAGCAGTCTACAGGGCGATCCTAACTATGGCTACACCTTC.

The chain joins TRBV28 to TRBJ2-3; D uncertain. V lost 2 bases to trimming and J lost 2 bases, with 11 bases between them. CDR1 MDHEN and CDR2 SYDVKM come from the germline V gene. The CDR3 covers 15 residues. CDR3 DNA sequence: TGTGCCAGCAGTTTAGGTTTAGCACTCACAGATACGCAGTATTTT. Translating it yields CASSLGLALTDTQYF.

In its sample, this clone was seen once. Here the CDR3 reads CASSISYNSPLHF. For the CDR3, the DNA is TGCGCCAGCAGTATTAGCTATAATTCACCCCTCCACTTT. The V and J genes are TRBV5-1 and TRBJ1-6; D is uncertain. From germline, CDR1 is SGHRS and CDR2 YFSETQ. The CDR3 spans 13 residues. V lost 5 bases to trimming and J lost 3 bases, with 6 bases between them.

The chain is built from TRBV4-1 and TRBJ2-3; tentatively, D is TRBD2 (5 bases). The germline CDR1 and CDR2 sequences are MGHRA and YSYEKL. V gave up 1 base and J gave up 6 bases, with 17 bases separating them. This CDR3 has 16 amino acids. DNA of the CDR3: TGCGCCAGCAGCCAAGGCCTAGCAGTGGTTTCGGATACGCAGTATTTT. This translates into CASSQGLAVVSDTQYF.

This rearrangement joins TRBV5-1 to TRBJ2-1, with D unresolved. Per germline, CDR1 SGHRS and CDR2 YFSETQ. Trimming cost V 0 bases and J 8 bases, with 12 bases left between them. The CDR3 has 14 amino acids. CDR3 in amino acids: CASSLANFLDEQFF. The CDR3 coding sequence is TGCGCCAGCAGCTTGGCGAATTTTTTAGATGAGCAGTTCTTC.

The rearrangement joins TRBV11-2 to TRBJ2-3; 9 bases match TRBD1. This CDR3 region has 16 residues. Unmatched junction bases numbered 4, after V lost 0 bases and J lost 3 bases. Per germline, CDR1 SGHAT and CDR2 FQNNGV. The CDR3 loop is CASSLDTGGFTDTQYF. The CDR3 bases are TGTGCCAGCAGCTTAGATACAGGGGGCTTTACAGATACGCAGTATTTT.

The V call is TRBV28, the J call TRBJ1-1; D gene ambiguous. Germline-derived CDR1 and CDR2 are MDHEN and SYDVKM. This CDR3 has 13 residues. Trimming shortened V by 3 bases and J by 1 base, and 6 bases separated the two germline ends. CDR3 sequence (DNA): TGTGCCAGCAGTTTCTCCCGGAACACTGAAGCTTTCTTT. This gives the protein CASSFSRNTEAFF.

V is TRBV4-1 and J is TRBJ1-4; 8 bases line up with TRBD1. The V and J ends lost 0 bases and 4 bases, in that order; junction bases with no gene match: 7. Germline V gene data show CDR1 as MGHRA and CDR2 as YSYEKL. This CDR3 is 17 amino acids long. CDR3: CASSQESRGRYNEKLFF. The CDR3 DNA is TGCGCCAGCAGCCAAGAAAGCAGGGGGCGTTATAATGAAAAACTGTTTTTT.

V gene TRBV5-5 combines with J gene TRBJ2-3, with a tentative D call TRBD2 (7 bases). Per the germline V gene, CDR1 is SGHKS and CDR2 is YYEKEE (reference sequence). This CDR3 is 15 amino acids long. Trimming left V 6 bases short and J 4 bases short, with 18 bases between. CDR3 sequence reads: CASNSFAGASDTQYF. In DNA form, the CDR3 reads TGTGCCAGCAACTCTTTCGCGGGGGCCTCAGATACGCAGTATTTT.

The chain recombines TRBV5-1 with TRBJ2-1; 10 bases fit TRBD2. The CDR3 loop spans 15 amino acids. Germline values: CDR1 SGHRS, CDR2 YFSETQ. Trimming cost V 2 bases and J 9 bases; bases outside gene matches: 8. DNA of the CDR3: TGCGCCAGCAGCTTCCTAGCGGGGGTATCGGGTGAGCAGTTCTTC. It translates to CASSFLAGVSGEQFF.

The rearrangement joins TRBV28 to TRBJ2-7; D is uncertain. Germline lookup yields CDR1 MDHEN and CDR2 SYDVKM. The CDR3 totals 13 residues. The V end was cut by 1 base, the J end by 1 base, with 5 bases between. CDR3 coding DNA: TGTGCCAGCAGTTTATCACAGTCCTACGAGCAGTACTTC. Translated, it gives CASSLSQSYEQYF.

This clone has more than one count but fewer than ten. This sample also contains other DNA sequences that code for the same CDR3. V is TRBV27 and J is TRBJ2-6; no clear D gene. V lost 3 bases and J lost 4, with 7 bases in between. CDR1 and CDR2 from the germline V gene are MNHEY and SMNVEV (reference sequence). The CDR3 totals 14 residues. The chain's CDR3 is CASSFSSGANVLTF. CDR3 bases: TGTGCCAGCAGTTTCAGTTCAGGGGCCAACGTCCTGACTTTC.

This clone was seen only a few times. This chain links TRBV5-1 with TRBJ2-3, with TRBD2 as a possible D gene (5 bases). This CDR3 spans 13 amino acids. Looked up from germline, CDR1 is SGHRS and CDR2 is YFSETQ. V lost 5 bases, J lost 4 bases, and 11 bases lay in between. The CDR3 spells CASSTAEADTQYF. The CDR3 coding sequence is TGCGCCAGCAGTACAGCGGAGGCAGATACGCAGTATTTT.

DNA for the CDR3: TGTGCCATCAGTGAGTCAGAGCGGGGGGGCACAGATACGCAGTATTTT. Translation gives CAISESERGGTDTQYF. This chain connects TRBV10-3 to TRBJ2-3; 9 bases agree with TRBD2. Trimming removed 0 bases from V and 1 base from J; junction bases left unmatched: 2. The CDR3 totals 16 residues. Looked up from germline, CDR1 is ENHRY and CDR2 is SYGVKD.